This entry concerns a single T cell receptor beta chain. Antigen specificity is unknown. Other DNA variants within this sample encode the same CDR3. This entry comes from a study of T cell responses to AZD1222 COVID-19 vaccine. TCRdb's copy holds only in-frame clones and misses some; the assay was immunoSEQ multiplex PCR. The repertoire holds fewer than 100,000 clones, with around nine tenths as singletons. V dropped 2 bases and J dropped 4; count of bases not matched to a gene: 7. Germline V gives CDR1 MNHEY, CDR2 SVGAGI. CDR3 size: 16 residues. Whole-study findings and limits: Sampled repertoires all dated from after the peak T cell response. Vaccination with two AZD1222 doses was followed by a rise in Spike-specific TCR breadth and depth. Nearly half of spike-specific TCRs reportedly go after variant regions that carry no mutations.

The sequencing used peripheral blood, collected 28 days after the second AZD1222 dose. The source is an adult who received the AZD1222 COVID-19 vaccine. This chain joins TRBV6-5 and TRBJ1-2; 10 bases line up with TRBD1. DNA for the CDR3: TGTGCCAGCAGTTACCTCCGGACAGGGGGGAGCTATGGCTACACCTTC. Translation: CASSYLRTGGSYGYTF.